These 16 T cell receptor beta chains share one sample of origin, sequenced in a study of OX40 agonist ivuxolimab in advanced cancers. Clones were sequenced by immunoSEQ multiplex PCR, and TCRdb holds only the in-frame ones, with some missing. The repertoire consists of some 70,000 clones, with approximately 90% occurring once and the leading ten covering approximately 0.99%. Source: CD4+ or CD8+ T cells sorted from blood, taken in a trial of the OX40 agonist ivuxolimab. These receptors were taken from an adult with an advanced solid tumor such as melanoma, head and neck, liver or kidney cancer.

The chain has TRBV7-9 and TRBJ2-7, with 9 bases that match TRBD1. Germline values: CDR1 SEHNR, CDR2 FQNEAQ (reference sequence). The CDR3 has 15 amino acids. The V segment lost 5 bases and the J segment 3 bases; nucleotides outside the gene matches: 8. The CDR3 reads CASSTKTGGSYEQYF. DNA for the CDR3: TGTGCCAGCAGCACAAAGACAGGGGGAAGCTACGAGCAGTACTTC.

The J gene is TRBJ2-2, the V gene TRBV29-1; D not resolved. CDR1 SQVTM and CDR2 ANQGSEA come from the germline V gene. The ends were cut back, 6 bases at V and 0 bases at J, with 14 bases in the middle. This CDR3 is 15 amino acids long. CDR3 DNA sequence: TGCAGCGTCCCCCGGTATGGCACGAACACCGGGGAGCTGTTTTTT. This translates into CSVPRYGTNTGELFF.

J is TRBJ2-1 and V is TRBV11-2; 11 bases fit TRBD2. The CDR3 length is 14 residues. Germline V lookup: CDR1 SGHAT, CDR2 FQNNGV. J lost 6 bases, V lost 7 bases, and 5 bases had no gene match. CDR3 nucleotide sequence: TGTGCCAGCAAGCAGACTAGCGGGATCAATGAGCAGTTCTTC. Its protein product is CASKQTSGINEQFF.

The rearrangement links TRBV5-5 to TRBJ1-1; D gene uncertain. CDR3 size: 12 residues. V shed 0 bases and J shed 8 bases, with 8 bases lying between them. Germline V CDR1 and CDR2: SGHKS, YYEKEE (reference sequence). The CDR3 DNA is TGTGCCAGCAGCTTGGACCAATTGGAAGCTTTCTTT. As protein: CASSLDQLEAFF.

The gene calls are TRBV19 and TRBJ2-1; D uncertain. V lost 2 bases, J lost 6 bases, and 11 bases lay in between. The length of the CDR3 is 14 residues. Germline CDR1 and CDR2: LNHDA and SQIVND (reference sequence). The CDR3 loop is CASSIRQNRNEQFF. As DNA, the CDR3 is TGTGCCAGTAGTATACGGCAGAATCGCAATGAGCAGTTCTTC.

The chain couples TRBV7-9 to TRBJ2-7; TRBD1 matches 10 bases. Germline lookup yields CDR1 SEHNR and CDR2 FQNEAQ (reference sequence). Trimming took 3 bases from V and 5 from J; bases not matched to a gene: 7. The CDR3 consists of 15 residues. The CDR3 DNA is TGTGCCAGCAGCTTCCAGGGACAGGGGTCCCACGAGCAGTACTTC. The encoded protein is CASSFQGQGSHEQYF.

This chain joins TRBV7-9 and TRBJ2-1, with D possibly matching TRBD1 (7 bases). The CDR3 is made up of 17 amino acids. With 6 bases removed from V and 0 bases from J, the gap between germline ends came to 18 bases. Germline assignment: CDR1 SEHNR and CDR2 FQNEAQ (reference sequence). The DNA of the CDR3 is TGTGCCAGCAGGGGGTCAGGGGGGCCTATCTCCTACAATGAGCAGTTCTTC. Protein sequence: CASRGSGGPISYNEQFF.

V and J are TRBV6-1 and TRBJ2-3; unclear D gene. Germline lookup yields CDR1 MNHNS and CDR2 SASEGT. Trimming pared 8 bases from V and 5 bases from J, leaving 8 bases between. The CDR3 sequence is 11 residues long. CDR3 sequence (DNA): TGTGCCAGCGGTCTAGGAGATACGCAGTATTTT. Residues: CASGLGDTQYF.

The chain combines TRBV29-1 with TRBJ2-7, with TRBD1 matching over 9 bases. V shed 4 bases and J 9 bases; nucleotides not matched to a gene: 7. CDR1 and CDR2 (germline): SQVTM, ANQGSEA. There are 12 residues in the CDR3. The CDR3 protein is CSVGGTGLGQYF. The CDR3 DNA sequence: TGCAGCGTTGGCGGGACAGGGCTGGGGCAGTACTTC.

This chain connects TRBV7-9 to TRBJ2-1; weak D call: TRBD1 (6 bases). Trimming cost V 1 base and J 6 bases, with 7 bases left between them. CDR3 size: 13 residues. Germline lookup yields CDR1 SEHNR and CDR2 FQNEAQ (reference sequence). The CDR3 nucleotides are TGTGCCAGCAGCTTAGGGACAGTCAATGAGCAGTTCTTC. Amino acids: CASSLGTVNEQFF.

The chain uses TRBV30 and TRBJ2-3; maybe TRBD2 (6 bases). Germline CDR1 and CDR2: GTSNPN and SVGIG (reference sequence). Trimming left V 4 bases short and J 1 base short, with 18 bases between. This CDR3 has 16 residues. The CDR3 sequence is CAWIRGTGVGTDTQYF. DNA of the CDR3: TGTGCCTGGATCCGGGGAACGGGGGTTGGCACAGATACGCAGTATTTT.

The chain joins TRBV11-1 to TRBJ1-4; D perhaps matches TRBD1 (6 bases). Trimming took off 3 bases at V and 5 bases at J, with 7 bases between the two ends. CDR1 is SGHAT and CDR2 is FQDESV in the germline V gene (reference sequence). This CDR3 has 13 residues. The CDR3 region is CASSFGTNEKLFF. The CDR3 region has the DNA TGTGCCAGCAGCTTCGGGACAAATGAAAAACTGTTTTTT.

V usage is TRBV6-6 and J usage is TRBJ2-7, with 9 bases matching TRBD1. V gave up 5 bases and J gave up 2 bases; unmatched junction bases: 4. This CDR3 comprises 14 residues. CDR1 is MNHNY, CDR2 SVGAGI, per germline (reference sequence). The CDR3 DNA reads TGTGCCAGCAGTGCCGGGACAGGGACCTACGAGCAGTACTTC. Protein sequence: CASSAGTGTYEQYF.

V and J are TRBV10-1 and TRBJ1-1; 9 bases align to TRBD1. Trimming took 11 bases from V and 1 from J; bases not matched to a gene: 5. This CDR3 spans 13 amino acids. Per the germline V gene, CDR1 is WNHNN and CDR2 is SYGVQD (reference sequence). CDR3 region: CAVRDRENTEAFF. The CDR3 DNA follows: TGCGCCGTAAGGGACAGGGAGAACACTGAAGCTTTCTTT.

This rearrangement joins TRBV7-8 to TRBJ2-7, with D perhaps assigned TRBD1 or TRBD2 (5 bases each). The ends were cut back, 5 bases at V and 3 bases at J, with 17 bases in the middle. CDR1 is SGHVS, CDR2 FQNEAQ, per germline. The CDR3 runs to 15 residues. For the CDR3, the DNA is TGTGCCAGCAGCCTGAGTAAGGGACCCTTCTACGAGCAGTACTTC. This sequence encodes CASSLSKGPFYEQYF.

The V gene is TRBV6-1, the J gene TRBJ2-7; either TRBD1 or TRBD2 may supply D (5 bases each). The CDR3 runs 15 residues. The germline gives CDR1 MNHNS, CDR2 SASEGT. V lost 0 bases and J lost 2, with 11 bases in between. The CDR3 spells CASSEALGDPYEQYF. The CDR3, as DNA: TGTGCCAGCAGTGAAGCGCTCGGGGACCCCTACGAGCAGTACTTC.